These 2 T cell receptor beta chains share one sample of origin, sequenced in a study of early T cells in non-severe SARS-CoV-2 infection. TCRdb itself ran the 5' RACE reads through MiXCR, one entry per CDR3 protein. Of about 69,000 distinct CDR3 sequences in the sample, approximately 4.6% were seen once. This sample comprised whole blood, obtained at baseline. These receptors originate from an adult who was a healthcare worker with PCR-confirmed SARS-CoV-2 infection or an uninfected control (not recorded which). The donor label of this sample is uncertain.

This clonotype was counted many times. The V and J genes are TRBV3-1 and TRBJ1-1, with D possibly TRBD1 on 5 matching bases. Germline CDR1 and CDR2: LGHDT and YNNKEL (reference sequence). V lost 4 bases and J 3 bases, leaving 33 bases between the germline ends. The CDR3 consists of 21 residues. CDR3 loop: CASSLTRTWASGGMEDTEAFF. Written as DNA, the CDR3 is TGTGCCAGCAGCCTTACTAGGACATGGGCCTCCGGGGGTATGGAGGACACTGAAGCTTTCTTT.

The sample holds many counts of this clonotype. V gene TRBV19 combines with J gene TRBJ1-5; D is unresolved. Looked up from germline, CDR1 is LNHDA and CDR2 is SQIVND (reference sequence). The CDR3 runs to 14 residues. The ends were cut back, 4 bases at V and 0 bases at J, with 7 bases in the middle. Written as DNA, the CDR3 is TGTGCCAGTAGTACACAATATAGCAATCAGCCCCAGCATTTT. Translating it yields CASSTQYSNQPQHF.